The source of this T cell receptor (beta chain) is a study of sequential checkpoint blockade in melanoma. Study details: First-line arms were nivolumab then ipilimumab, or the reverse, randomized 1:1.

Remarks on this clone: One junction end disagrees with the germline gene, perhaps due to a read error.

The table came from immunoSEQ multiplex PCR; TCRdb's copy has only in-frame clones and leaves some out. The sample comprises over 15,000 clones, roughly 53% of which are singletons, and 17% rests with the top ten. Treatment here: randomized to nivolumab then ipilimumab (arm A) or the reverse (arm B). No patient had prior DNA-damaging chemotherapy. From thawed PBMCs, live CD3+CD8+ cells negative for CD19 and CD56 were sorted. CDR3 length: 14 amino acids. The clonotype comes from a human donor with melanoma. The chain uses TRBV5-3 and TRBJ2-7, with a weak D call TRBD2 (7 bases). TRBV5-3 is treated as an ORF (open reading frame) with a function not yet certain. This specimen consisted of CD8+ T cells sorted from blood (inferred from file names), obtained from a patient given nivolumab and ipilimumab in sequence. CDR3 in amino acids: CASSSGGQDSEQYF. CDR3 DNA: TGTGCCAGCAGCTCGGGGGGCCAAGACTCCGAGCAGTACTTC.